This T cell receptor (beta chain) was recorded in a study of T cells in Graves' hyperthyroidism and ophthalmopathy (dated by TCRdb to the late 2010s). Background on the whole study: Peripheral blood samples were taken at the time of initial diagnosis, prior to any treatment. To identify TCR V-J signatures that set the groups apart, the researchers used a discovery cohort of more than 95 patients, made up of 40 to 45 with Graves' ophthalmopathy and some 58 with stable Graves' hyperthyroidism. Prospective prediction of ophthalmopathy was tested in an independent validation cohort of 18 hyperthyroidism patients and 15 to 17 patients who later progressed to ophthalmopathy. The 100 discovery patients were divided at random into training and test sets in a 7:3 ratio. In addition, the study compared T-cell repertoires in thyroid tissue and in blood from several Graves' hyperthyroidism patients. Once sampling was done, hyperthyroidism patients were given methimazole at a starting dose of 30 mg daily, whereas ophthalmopathy patients were given high-dose intravenous methylprednisolone. TCR Vbeta CDR3 sequencing of 120 to 150 peripheral blood samples (43 ophthalmopathy, over 70 hyperthyroidism and approximately 17 progressor patients) is reported in the paper. Broad study findings and their caveats: Sample size was not statistically predetermined, and investigators were not blinded to group allocation. In validation, the model predicted progression to ophthalmopathy a median of approximately 6.6 months before onset, with 65% to 71% sensitivity and 72.22% specificity. A model built on a 13 V-J signature distinguished ophthalmopathy from stable hyperthyroidism, reaching around 88% sensitivity and about 81% specificity in cross-validation and 80%/75% in testing. Most expanded thyroid clonotypes (frequency above 0.001) were also detected in blood, a finding suggesting that blood repertoires may reflect thyroid immune responses.

Points on this clonotype: There is no known antigen for this receptor. The record has no base qualities; no much larger clone is one base away.

From its cysteine to its phenylalanine, the CDR3 spans 12 amino acids. Solely the CDR3 DNA is kept, with 36 bases framed from the first base. The germline V gene provides CDR1 MNHNS and CDR2 SASEGT. Compared with germline, V lacks 6 bases and J lacks 12 bases; bases without a gene match: 7. The hyperthyroidism patients were between 18 and 65 years old and newly diagnosed, with a disease duration of less than 2 months. Patients with uncontrolled infections, other autoimmune diseases, pregnancy or lactation were excluded. Diagnoses relied on clinical symptoms, serum thyroxine and TRAb, thyroid ultrasound and orbital computed tomography. Blood from progressor patients was collected at the time of first diagnosis with hyperthyroidism, before any ophthalmopathy symptoms had appeared. PBMCs were separated from roughly 10 ml of fresh peripheral blood using Ficoll-Paque density gradient centrifugation. Progressor patients were first diagnosed with Graves' hyperthyroidism and then developed ophthalmopathy during follow-up. Total RNA was extracted using Trizol reagent, and RNA quality was assessed on an Agilent 2100 Bioanalyzer.

The TCR beta CDR3 regions were amplified from RNA transcripts. The TCR CDR3 was subjected to a first round of RT-PCR using the HTBI primer set and the Qiagen OneStep RT-PCR kit. A second multiplex PCR round built the libraries, followed by size selection and purification. Libraries were sequenced paired-end with 100 bp reads on an Illumina HiSeq2000. Regarding the original processing steps: Raw data were processed with SOAPnuke, discarding reads with adapters, uncalled bases, mean Phred below 15, or no exact constant-primer or identifier match. COPE v1.2.5 was used to merge high-quality paired reads, and clonotypes were defined as unique nucleotide sequences. Clonotypes were aligned to IMGT TRBV, TRBD and TRBJ reference segments using MiTCR v1.1. Only V-J combinations with frequency above 0.0001, covering 99% to 99.2% of repertoires, were analysed. A TCS score was defined as the ratio between F50 (clonal expansion) and ExV (chaos), using BLOSUM62-based TCRdist between CDR3 peptides within each V-J. Welch's t-statistics and random forest reduced several hundred V-J features to roughly 13, which were used in a naive Bayes classifier (R e1071). TCRdb took the public reads, trimmed them with fastp at Q25, ran MiXCR for clone calling and kept in-frame beta chains. Duplicate CDR3 protein sequences are folded into a single record with the most common DNA and genes. TCRdb, rather than the study authors, made the V and J calls. The sample data list 730,000 or so distinct CDR3 sequences, and 15% to 20% of these were observed just once. Jointly, the top ten make up 16% of the sample.

Here the chain combines TRBV6-1 and TRBJ2-1, and 8 bases in between align with TRBD2. The sequencing sample was made of blood. This TCR came from a woman between 50 and 59 years old with Graves' hyperthyroidism that later progressed to Graves' ophthalmopathy. CDR3 region: CASRNGLAGQFF. The nucleotide sequence reads TGTGCCAGCAGGAACGGACTAGCTGGGCAGTTCTTC.